This TCR beta chain is drawn from a study of cytomegalovirus exposure and HLA in healthy donors. Whole-study context: In an earlier analysis, some 110 million unique TCR beta sequences were found from 150 million to 200 million T cells.

60 Vbeta and 13 Jbeta primers were used in PCR. Clones were sequenced by immunoSEQ multiplex PCR, and TCRdb holds only the in-frame ones, with some missing. The sample has some 130,000 clones; roughly four fifths are singletons. Germline assignment: CDR1 MDHEN and CDR2 SYDVKM. This CDR3 has 13 amino acids. J lost 5 bases, V lost 7 bases, and 7 bases had no gene match. The sequencing sample was made of PBMCs. The genes are TRBV28 and TRBJ1-1, with 7 bases lining up with TRBD1. The clonotype comes from a female donor in good health and CMV-seropositive. DNA of the CDR3: TGTGCCAGCACAAGACCAGGGGGTACTGAAGCTTTCTTT. Amino acids: CASTRPGGTEAFF.